In this sample, the clone carrying this T cell receptor beta chain turned up once. Germline assignment: CDR1 SGHNT and CDR2 YENEEA. J was trimmed by 4 bases and V by 3 bases; bases with no gene match: 5. CDR3 size: 14 residues. This sample is drawn from a study of blood T cell repertoires in COVID-19. Study summary: Acute and convalescent COVID-19 samples came from the United States, Italy and Spain. PBMCs, B-cell-depleted T cells, or T cells provided the cDNA or gDNA that made up the material.

Original handling: Amplification of reference gene primers was used by the study to estimate nucleated cell counts. Clones were read by immunoSEQ multiplex PCR, and TCRdb kept only the in-frame ones, dropping some. Clonal size and the V and J genes are those of that table, whereas D and trimming came from the DNA. The sample yields 200,000 to 250,000 clones, under 90% seen once. The rearrangement links TRBV11-3 to TRBJ1-2, with TRBD1 identical over 7 bases. The sequenced material came from peripheral blood. This clonotype was obtained from a man aged 80 or over with acute or convalescent COVID-19. CDR3 loop: CASSFDRVPYGYTF. Here the CDR3 DNA reads TGTGCCAGCAGCTTCGACAGGGTACCCTATGGCTACACCTTC.